One and the same sample provided the 28 T cell receptor beta chains below, sequenced in a study of persistence of HIV-infected CD4 T cells. Their recognized antigens are unknown. The immunoSEQ assay was version 4, run in survey mode. Measured with immunoSEQ multiplex PCR; TCRdb has only the in-frame clones, and not every one. The table includes about 60,000 clones, about 81% detected once. An overlapping HIV-1 Gag peptide pool stimulated these cells at approximately 0.91 ug/peptide/mL. CD40L-negative CD69-negative CD45RO-high memory CD4+ T cells were sorted as populations depleted of antigen-responding cells. The sample consisted of CD4+ T cells sorted from PBMCs after roughly 18-hour stimulation, taken from a patient who received antiretroviral therapy. All receptors derive from an adult man with HIV who was CMV-seropositive.

The chain joins TRBV28 to TRBJ1-2; 7 bases are a match to TRBD1. Trimming removed 5 bases from V and 4 bases from J; junction bases left unmatched: 7. Germline CDR1 is MDHEN and CDR2 is SYDVKM. The CDR3 length is 14 residues. The CDR3 bases are TGTGCCAGCAGTGCGACAGGGCCTAGCTATGGCTACACCTTC. It translates to CASSATGPSYGYTF.

The chain links TRBV7-3 to TRBJ2-1, with D tentatively TRBD2 (5 bases). CDR3 length equals 15 residues. CDR1 and CDR2 (germline): SGHTA, FQGTGA. Trimming took off 0 bases at V and 1 base at J, with 7 bases between the two ends. CDR3 sequence (DNA): TGTGCCAGCAGCTTAACCGGGGATTCCTACAATGAGCAGTTCTTC. Amino acids: CASSLTGDSYNEQFF.

The chain uses TRBV2 and TRBJ1-4, with a weak D call TRBD1 (6 bases). The ends were cut back, 6 bases at V and 1 base at J, with 9 bases in the middle. In germline, CDR1 is SNHLY, CDR2 FYNNEI. This CDR3 is built from 14 residues. CDR3 coding DNA: TGTGCCAGCAGCTCGGGACAAACTAATGAAAAACTGTTTTTT. Translating gives CASSSGQTNEKLFF. Drawing the rest from reference TRBV2 and TRBJ1-4, the complete variable domain is EPEVTQTPSHQVTQMGQEVILRCVPISNHLYFYWYRQILGQKVEFLVSFYNNEISEKSEIFDDQFSVERPDGSNFTLKIRSTKLEDSAMYFCASSSGQTNEKLFFGSGTQLSVL.

The chain recombines TRBV2 with TRBJ1-4; TRBD1 might be the D (5 bases). Germline CDR1 and CDR2: SNHLY and FYNNEI. This CDR3 contains 13 residues. Trimming removed 4 bases from V and 7 bases from J, with 10 bases in between. CDR3 sequence (DNA): TGTGCCAGCAGTGTTCTCGGGGGTGAAAAACTGTTTTTT. It translates to CASSVLGGEKLFF.

The V gene is TRBV28, the J gene TRBJ1-5; 7 bases map to TRBD1. This CDR3 is 18 amino acids long. V dropped 3 bases and J dropped 11; count of bases not matched to a gene: 22. CDR1 and CDR2 from the germline V gene are MDHEN and SYDVKM. CDR3 bases: TGTGCCAGCAGTTTTCCCGATTCGACCGGGACAGCTATGGGGTCCCAGCATTTT. Translating it yields CASSFPDSTGTAMGSQHF.

This chain links TRBV5-1 with TRBJ1-1, with 10 bases fitting TRBD1. The CDR3 loop spans 15 amino acids. The V gene end was trimmed by 0 bases and the J gene end by 3 bases; junction bases not matched to a gene: 2. In germline, CDR1 is SGHRS, CDR2 YFSETQ. CDR3 sequence reads: CASSLAGTGDTEAFF. CDR3 nucleotide sequence: TGCGCCAGCAGCTTGGCCGGGACAGGGGACACTGAAGCTTTCTTT.

The chain employs TRBV20-1 and TRBJ1-1, with TRBD1 identical over 9 bases. Per germline, CDR1 DFQATT and CDR2 SNEGSKA (reference sequence). The CDR3 loop spans 15 amino acids. Trimming at V came to 3 bases and at J to 6 bases, leaving 11 bases not matched to a gene. For the CDR3, the DNA is TGCAGTGCTAGTCTACCGGGGACAGGGTTATCTGAAGCTTTCTTT. Translation gives CSASLPGTGLSEAFF.

This clone was seen only once. At one end the junction does not follow the germline gene, possibly because of a read error. The J gene is TRBJ2-7, the V gene TRBV2, with D perhaps matching TRBD1 (6 bases). The CDR3 length is 12 residues. Germline assignment: CDR1 SNHLY and CDR2 FYNNEI. The CDR3 here is CASTEQGYEQYF. CDR3 nucleotide sequence: TGTGCCAGCACTGAACAGGGCTACGAGCAGTACTTC.

The rearrangement uses TRBV4-2 and TRBJ1-1; D is perhaps TRBD1 (5 bases). The germline gives CDR1 LGHNA, CDR2 YNFKEQ. V was shortened by 3 bases and J by 3 bases, with 14 bases between the two germline ends. CDR3 length: 15 residues. The CDR3 protein is CASSHPGQRDTEAFF. Written as DNA, the CDR3 is TGTGCCAGCAGCCATCCCGGACAAAGGGACACTGAAGCTTTCTTT.

V is TRBV9 and J is TRBJ2-3; TRBD2 agrees at 9 bases. The CDR3 length is 17 residues. The V and J ends lost 0 bases and 0 bases, in that order; junction bases with no gene match: 5. Looked up from germline, CDR1 is SGDLS and CDR2 is YYNGEE. CDR3 sequence (DNA): TGTGCCAGCAGCGTAGGAGCGGGGGGAACTAGCACAGATACGCAGTATTTT. Translating gives CASSVGAGGTSTDTQYF.

The genes are TRBV20-1 and TRBJ1-1; no clear D. The CDR3 runs 11 residues. V was shortened by 6 bases and J by 5 bases, with 10 bases between the two germline ends. The germline CDR1 and CDR2 sequences are DFQATT and SNEGSKA (reference sequence). CDR3 residues: CSAEAITEAFF. The CDR3, as DNA: TGCAGTGCCGAGGCCATTACTGAAGCTTTCTTT.

This chain links TRBV3-1 (or the pseudogene TRBV3-2) with TRBJ2-7, with TRBD1 matching 8 bases. CDR1 and CDR2 (germline): LGHDT, YNNKEL (reference sequence). Trimming cost V 0 bases and J 0 bases; bases outside gene matches: 16. The CDR3 runs 20 residues. CDR3 region: CASSQDYRTGTTSSSYEQYF. The CDR3 DNA reads as TGTGCCAGCAGCCAAGATTATAGGACAGGGACCACTTCCTCCTCCTACGAGCAGTACTTC.

The genes are TRBV7-3 and TRBJ2-5; 9 bases agree with TRBD1. Germline V gives CDR1 SGHTA, CDR2 FQGTGA. The J segment lost 4 bases and the V segment lost 5 bases, leaving 8 bases of the junction unmatched. The CDR3 length is 15 residues. The CDR3 here is CASSLGTGRVETQYF. In nucleotides, the CDR3 is TGTGCCAGCAGCCTCGGGACAGGGAGAGTAGAGACCCAGTACTTC.

This sequence joins TRBV28 and TRBJ1-6; D uncertain. Per germline, CDR1 MDHEN and CDR2 SYDVKM. This CDR3 comprises 16 residues. V dropped 6 bases and J dropped 7 bases, with 19 bases sitting between them. CDR3 in DNA: TGTGCCAGCAGACAAACCGGGCCTCGGAGGAATTCACCCCTCCACTTT. Encoded protein: CASRQTGPRRNSPLHF.

The V gene is TRBV5-4, the J gene TRBJ2-3; D possibly corresponds to TRBD1 (5 bases). Germline CDR1 SGHNT, CDR2 YYREEE (reference sequence). This CDR3 has 14 residues. Trimming took 3 bases from V and 0 from J, leaving 8 bases between them. CDR3 bases: TGTGCCAGCAGCTCGACAGTAAGCACAGATACGCAGTATTTT. Translating gives CASSSTVSTDTQYF.

The chain joins TRBV2 to TRBJ2-3; D is undetermined. Germline-derived CDR1 and CDR2 are SNHLY and FYNNEI. CDR3 length equals 10 residues. V shed 1 base and J shed 10 bases, with 3 bases lying between them. The CDR3 nucleotides read TGTGCCAGCAGTGAAGAGGCGCAGTATTTT. Its translation is CASSEEAQYF.

The chain couples TRBV7-9 to TRBJ2-1; D is possibly TRBD1 (6 bases). The CDR3 is made up of 15 amino acids. The germline gives CDR1 SEHNR, CDR2 FQNEAQ (reference sequence). The V end was cut by 1 base, the J end by 8 bases, with 15 bases between. The CDR3 loop is CASSLDGQLSHEQFF. CDR3 sequence (DNA): TGTGCCAGCAGCTTAGACGGACAGCTCTCCCATGAGCAGTTCTTC.

The chain recombines TRBV15 with TRBJ2-2; weak D call: TRBD2 (6 bases). CDR3 length equals 16 residues. Per germline, CDR1 LNHNV and CDR2 YYDKDF (reference sequence). With 2 bases removed from V and 5 bases from J, the gap between germline ends came to 15 bases. The CDR3 coding sequence is TGTGCCACCAGCAGAAAGGGACTCACCAGTACCGGGGAGCTGTTTTTT. It codes for CATSRKGLTSTGELFF.

The J gene is TRBJ1-1, the V gene TRBV6-5; 7 bases map to TRBD1. CDR3 length: 14 amino acids. Germline-derived CDR1 and CDR2 are MNHEY and SVGAGI. The V segment lost 5 bases and the J segment 1 base; nucleotides outside the gene matches: 4. CDR3 protein: CASSRRQGNTEAFF. CDR3 in DNA: TGTGCCAGCAGTAGACGACAGGGGAACACTGAAGCTTTCTTT.

The genes are TRBV19 and TRBJ2-1, with 7 bases lining up with TRBD1. CDR3 size: 16 residues. Germline CDR1 is LNHDA and CDR2 is SQIVND (reference sequence). J gave up 7 bases and V 6 bases, and 15 bases lay outside the gene matches. The CDR3 DNA reads TGTGCCAGTAGGCCTCCGGGACAGCTTAAGGATAATGAGCAGTTCTTC. It yields the protein CASRPPGQLKDNEQFF.

This clone is a singleton in its sample. The V call is TRBV11-2, the J call TRBJ1-6; 7 nucleotides line up with TRBD1. Germline CDR1 SGHAT, CDR2 FQNNGV. The CDR3 runs 18 residues. Trimming removed 0 bases from V and 7 bases from J; junction bases left unmatched: 12. The CDR3 DNA follows: TGTGCCAGCAGCTTAGAGGGCAGGGGGTCGGCAATAAATTCACCCCTCCACTTT. It is translated as CASSLEGRGSAINSPLHF. Combining the CDR3 with reference TRBV11-2 and TRBJ1-6 gives the whole variable domain EAGVAQSPRYKIIEKRQSVAFWCNPISGHATLYWYQQILGQGPKLLIQFQNNGVVDDSQLPKDRFSAERLKGVDSTLKIQPAKLEDSAVYLCASSLEGRGSAINSPLHFGNGTRLTVT.

The V gene is TRBV6-1, the J gene TRBJ1-6, with D unresolved. Per germline, CDR1 MNHNS and CDR2 SASEGT. The CDR3 extends over 18 amino acids. Trimming stripped 1 base from V and 4 bases from J, with 17 bases between. CDR3 in amino acids: CASSEGTTARLYNSPLHF. As DNA, the CDR3 is TGTGCCAGCAGTGAAGGGACCACAGCCAGACTGTATAATTCACCCCTCCACTTT.

This clone was counted a single time. The gene calls are TRBV19 and TRBJ1-1; D is perhaps TRBD1 (5 bases). This CDR3 is 14 amino acids long. CDR1 and CDR2 from the germline V gene are LNHDA and SQIVND (reference sequence). The V gene lost 7 bases and the J gene lost 0 bases, with 12 bases spanning the gap. The CDR3 protein is CASIPEDMNTEAFF. In DNA form, the CDR3 reads TGTGCCAGTATCCCCGAGGACATGAACACTGAAGCTTTCTTT.

The V and J genes are TRBV10-2 and TRBJ1-2; the D gene is possibly TRBD1 (5 bases). CDR3 length equals 16 residues. Per germline, CDR1 WSHSY and CDR2 SAAADI. V lost 6 bases, J lost 6 bases, and 23 bases lay in between. CDR3 in amino acids: CASRALGGARIDGYTF. The CDR3 coding sequence is TGCGCCAGCAGAGCACTCGGGGGAGCAAGGATTGATGGCTACACCTTC.

The chain joins TRBV11-3 to TRBJ2-7; D is ambiguous. Per the germline V gene, CDR1 is SGHNT and CDR2 is YENEEA. V shed 4 bases and J shed 0 bases, with 4 bases lying between them. CDR3 size: 12 residues. CDR3 in DNA: TGTGCCAGCAGCTCAAACTCCTACGAGCAGTACTTC. Protein sequence: CASSSNSYEQYF.

The chain has TRBV18 and TRBJ1-1; no clear D gene. Germline V lookup: CDR1 KGHSH, CDR2 LQKENI. Trimming took off 5 bases at V and 0 bases at J, with 13 bases between the two ends. The CDR3 covers 15 residues. As DNA, the CDR3 is TGTGCCAGCTCATCAGGACGGGGAATGAACACTGAAGCTTTCTTT. Translated, it gives CASSSGRGMNTEAFF.

This sequence joins TRBV6-1 and TRBJ1-5; D not resolved. CDR1 MNHNS and CDR2 SASEGT come from the germline V gene. The CDR3 loop spans 12 amino acids. V shed 2 bases and J shed 8 bases, with 7 bases lying between them. CDR3 in DNA: TGTGCCAGCAGTGAAAGTGCGAAGCCCCAGCATTTT. Protein: CASSESAKPQHF.

The rearrangement uses TRBV3-1 (or the pseudogene TRBV3-2) and TRBJ1-2, with D possibly matching TRBD1 (5 bases). The V end was cut by 5 bases, the J end by 13 bases, with 20 bases between. In germline, CDR1 is LGHDT, CDR2 YNNKEL (reference sequence). This CDR3 comprises 13 residues. CDR3 in DNA: TGTGCCAGCAGCGGGCACTCAAGAGGGGCTCCCACCTTC. Its translation: CASSGHSRGAPTF.